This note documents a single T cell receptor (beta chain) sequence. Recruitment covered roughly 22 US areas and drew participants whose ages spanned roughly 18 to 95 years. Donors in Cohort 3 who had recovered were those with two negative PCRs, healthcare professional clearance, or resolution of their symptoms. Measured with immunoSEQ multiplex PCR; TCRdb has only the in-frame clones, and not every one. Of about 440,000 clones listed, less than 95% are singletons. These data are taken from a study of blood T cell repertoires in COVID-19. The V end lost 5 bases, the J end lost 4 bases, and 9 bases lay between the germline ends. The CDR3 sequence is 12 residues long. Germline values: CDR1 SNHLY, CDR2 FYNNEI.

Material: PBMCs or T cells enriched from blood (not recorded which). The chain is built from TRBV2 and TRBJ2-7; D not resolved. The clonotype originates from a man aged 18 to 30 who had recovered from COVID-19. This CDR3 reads CASSNGPYEQYF. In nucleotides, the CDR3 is TGTGCCAGCAGTAACGGTCCGTACGAGCAGTACTTC.